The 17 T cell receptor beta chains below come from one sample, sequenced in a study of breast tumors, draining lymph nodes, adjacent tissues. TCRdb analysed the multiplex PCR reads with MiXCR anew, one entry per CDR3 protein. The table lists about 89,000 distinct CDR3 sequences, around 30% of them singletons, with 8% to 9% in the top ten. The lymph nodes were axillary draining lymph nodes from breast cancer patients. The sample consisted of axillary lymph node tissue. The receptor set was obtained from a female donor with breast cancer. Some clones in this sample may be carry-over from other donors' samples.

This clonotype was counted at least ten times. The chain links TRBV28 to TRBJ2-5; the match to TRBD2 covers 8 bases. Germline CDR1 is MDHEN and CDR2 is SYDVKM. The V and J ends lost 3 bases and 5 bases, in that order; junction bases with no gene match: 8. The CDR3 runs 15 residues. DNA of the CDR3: TGTGCCAGCAGTTTTTCGACTAGCGAGGGCGAGACCCAGTACTTC. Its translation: CASSFSTSEGETQYF.

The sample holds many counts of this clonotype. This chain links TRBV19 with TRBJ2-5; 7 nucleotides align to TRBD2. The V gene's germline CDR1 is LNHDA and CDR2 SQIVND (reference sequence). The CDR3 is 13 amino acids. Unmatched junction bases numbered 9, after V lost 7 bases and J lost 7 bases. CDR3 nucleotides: TGTGCCAGTATGGGGGACTACCGGGGGACCCAGTACTTC. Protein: CASMGDYRGTQYF.

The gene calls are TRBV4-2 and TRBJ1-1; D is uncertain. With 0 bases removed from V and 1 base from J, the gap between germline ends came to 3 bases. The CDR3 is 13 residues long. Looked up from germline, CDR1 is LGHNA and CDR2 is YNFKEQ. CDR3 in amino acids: CASSQERNTEAFF. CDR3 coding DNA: TGTGCCAGCAGCCAAGAAAGGAACACTGAAGCTTTCTTT.

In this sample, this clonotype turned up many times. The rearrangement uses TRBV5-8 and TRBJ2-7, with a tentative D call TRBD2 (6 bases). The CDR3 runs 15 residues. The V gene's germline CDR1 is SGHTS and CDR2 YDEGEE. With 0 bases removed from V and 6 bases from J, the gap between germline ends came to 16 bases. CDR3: CASSLDLGSSIEQYF. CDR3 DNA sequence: TGTGCCAGCAGCTTGGATCTCGGGAGTTCTATCGAGCAGTACTTC.

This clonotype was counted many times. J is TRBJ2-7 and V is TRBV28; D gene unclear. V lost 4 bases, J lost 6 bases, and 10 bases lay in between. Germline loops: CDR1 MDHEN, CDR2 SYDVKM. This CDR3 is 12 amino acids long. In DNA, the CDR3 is TGTGCCAGCAGTTCACCAGCCTCCGAGCAGTACTTC. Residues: CASSSPASEQYF.

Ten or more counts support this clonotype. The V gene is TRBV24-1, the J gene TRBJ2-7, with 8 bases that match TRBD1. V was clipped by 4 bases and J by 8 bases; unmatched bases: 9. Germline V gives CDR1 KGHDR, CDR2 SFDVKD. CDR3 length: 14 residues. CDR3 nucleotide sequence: TGTGCCACCAGTGACACCGGGACAGGTGTTAAGCAGTACTTC. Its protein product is CATSDTGTGVKQYF.

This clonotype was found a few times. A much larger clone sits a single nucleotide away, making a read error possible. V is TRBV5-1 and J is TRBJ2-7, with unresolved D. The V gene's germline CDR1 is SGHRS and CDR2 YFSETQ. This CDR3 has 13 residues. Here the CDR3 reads CASGLIPEYEQYF. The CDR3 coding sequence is TGCGCCAGCGGCTTGATTCCAGAATACGAGCAGTACTTC.

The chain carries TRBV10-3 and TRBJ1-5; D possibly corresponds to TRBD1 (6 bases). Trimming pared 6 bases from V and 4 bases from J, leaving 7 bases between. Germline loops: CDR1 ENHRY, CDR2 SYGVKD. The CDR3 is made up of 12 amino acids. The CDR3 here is CAISQGNQPQHF. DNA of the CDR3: TGTGCCATCAGCCAGGGGAATCAGCCCCAGCATTTT.

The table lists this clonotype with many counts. In DNA, the CDR3 is TGTGCCAGCTCACCTGAGGATGAGCAGTTCTTC. It encodes CASSPEDEQFF. The chain combines TRBV18 with TRBJ2-1; D remains ambiguous. The CDR3 sequence is 11 residues long. Germline values: CDR1 KGHSH, CDR2 LQKENI. Trimming shortened V by 3 bases and J by 8 bases, and 5 bases separated the two germline ends.

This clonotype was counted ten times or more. The CDR3 reads CASSYTGGTGELFF. CDR3 DNA sequence: TGTGCCAGCAGTTACACAGGGGGCACCGGGGAGCTGTTTTTT. The chain links TRBV6-5 to TRBJ2-2, with 8 bases identical to TRBD1. The CDR3 length is 14 residues. Germline lookup yields CDR1 MNHEY and CDR2 SVGAGI. V trimming: 2 bases; J trimming: 4 bases; junction bases outside the gene matches: 0.

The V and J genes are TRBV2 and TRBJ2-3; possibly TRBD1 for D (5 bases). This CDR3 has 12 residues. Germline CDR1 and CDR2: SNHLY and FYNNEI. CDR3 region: CTCGANTDTQYF. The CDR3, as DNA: TGTACCTGTGGGGCTAACACAGATACGCAGTATTTT.

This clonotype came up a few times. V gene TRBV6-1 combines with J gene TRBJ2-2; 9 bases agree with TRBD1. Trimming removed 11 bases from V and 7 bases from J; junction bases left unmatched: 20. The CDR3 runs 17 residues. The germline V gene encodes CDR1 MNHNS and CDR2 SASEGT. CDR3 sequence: CAARPRRGQGFNGELFF. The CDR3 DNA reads TGTGCCGCCCGGCCCCGGCGGGGACAGGGCTTTAACGGGGAGCTGTTTTTT.

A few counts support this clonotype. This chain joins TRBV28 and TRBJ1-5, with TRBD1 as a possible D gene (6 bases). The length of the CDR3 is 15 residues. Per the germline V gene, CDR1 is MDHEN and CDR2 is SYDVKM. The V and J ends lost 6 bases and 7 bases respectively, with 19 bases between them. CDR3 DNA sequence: TGTGCCAGCAGGTTACCCCACAGGGTAAACCAGCCCCAGCATTTT. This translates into CASRLPHRVNQPQHF.

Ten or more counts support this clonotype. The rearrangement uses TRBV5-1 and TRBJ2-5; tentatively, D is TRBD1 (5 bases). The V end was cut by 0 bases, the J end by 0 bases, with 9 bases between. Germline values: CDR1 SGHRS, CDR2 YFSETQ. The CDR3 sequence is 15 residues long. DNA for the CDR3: TGCGCCAGCAGCTTGGGACAGATGAACCAAGAGACCCAGTACTTC. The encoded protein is CASSLGQMNQETQYF.

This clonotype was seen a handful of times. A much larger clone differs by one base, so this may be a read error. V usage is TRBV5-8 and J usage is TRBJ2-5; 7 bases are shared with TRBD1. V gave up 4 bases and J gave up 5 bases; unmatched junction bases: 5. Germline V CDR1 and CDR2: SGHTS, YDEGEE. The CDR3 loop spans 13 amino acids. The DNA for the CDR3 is TGTGCCAGCAGCGAGACAGGGACGGAGACCCAGTACTTC. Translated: CASSETGTETQYF.

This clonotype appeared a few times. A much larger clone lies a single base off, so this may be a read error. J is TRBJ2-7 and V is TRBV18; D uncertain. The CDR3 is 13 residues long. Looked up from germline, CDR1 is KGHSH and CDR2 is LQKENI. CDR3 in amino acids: CTSSLDRFGEQYF. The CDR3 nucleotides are TGTACCAGCTCACTCGACCGTTTCGGAGAGCAGTACTTC.

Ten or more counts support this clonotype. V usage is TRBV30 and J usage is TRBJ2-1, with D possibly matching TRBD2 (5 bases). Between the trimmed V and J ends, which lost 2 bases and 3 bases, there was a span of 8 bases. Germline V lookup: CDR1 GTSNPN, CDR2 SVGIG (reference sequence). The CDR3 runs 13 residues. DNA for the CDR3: TGTGCCTGGAGTAGAACTAGCTACAATGAGCAGTTCTTC. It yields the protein CAWSRTSYNEQFF.